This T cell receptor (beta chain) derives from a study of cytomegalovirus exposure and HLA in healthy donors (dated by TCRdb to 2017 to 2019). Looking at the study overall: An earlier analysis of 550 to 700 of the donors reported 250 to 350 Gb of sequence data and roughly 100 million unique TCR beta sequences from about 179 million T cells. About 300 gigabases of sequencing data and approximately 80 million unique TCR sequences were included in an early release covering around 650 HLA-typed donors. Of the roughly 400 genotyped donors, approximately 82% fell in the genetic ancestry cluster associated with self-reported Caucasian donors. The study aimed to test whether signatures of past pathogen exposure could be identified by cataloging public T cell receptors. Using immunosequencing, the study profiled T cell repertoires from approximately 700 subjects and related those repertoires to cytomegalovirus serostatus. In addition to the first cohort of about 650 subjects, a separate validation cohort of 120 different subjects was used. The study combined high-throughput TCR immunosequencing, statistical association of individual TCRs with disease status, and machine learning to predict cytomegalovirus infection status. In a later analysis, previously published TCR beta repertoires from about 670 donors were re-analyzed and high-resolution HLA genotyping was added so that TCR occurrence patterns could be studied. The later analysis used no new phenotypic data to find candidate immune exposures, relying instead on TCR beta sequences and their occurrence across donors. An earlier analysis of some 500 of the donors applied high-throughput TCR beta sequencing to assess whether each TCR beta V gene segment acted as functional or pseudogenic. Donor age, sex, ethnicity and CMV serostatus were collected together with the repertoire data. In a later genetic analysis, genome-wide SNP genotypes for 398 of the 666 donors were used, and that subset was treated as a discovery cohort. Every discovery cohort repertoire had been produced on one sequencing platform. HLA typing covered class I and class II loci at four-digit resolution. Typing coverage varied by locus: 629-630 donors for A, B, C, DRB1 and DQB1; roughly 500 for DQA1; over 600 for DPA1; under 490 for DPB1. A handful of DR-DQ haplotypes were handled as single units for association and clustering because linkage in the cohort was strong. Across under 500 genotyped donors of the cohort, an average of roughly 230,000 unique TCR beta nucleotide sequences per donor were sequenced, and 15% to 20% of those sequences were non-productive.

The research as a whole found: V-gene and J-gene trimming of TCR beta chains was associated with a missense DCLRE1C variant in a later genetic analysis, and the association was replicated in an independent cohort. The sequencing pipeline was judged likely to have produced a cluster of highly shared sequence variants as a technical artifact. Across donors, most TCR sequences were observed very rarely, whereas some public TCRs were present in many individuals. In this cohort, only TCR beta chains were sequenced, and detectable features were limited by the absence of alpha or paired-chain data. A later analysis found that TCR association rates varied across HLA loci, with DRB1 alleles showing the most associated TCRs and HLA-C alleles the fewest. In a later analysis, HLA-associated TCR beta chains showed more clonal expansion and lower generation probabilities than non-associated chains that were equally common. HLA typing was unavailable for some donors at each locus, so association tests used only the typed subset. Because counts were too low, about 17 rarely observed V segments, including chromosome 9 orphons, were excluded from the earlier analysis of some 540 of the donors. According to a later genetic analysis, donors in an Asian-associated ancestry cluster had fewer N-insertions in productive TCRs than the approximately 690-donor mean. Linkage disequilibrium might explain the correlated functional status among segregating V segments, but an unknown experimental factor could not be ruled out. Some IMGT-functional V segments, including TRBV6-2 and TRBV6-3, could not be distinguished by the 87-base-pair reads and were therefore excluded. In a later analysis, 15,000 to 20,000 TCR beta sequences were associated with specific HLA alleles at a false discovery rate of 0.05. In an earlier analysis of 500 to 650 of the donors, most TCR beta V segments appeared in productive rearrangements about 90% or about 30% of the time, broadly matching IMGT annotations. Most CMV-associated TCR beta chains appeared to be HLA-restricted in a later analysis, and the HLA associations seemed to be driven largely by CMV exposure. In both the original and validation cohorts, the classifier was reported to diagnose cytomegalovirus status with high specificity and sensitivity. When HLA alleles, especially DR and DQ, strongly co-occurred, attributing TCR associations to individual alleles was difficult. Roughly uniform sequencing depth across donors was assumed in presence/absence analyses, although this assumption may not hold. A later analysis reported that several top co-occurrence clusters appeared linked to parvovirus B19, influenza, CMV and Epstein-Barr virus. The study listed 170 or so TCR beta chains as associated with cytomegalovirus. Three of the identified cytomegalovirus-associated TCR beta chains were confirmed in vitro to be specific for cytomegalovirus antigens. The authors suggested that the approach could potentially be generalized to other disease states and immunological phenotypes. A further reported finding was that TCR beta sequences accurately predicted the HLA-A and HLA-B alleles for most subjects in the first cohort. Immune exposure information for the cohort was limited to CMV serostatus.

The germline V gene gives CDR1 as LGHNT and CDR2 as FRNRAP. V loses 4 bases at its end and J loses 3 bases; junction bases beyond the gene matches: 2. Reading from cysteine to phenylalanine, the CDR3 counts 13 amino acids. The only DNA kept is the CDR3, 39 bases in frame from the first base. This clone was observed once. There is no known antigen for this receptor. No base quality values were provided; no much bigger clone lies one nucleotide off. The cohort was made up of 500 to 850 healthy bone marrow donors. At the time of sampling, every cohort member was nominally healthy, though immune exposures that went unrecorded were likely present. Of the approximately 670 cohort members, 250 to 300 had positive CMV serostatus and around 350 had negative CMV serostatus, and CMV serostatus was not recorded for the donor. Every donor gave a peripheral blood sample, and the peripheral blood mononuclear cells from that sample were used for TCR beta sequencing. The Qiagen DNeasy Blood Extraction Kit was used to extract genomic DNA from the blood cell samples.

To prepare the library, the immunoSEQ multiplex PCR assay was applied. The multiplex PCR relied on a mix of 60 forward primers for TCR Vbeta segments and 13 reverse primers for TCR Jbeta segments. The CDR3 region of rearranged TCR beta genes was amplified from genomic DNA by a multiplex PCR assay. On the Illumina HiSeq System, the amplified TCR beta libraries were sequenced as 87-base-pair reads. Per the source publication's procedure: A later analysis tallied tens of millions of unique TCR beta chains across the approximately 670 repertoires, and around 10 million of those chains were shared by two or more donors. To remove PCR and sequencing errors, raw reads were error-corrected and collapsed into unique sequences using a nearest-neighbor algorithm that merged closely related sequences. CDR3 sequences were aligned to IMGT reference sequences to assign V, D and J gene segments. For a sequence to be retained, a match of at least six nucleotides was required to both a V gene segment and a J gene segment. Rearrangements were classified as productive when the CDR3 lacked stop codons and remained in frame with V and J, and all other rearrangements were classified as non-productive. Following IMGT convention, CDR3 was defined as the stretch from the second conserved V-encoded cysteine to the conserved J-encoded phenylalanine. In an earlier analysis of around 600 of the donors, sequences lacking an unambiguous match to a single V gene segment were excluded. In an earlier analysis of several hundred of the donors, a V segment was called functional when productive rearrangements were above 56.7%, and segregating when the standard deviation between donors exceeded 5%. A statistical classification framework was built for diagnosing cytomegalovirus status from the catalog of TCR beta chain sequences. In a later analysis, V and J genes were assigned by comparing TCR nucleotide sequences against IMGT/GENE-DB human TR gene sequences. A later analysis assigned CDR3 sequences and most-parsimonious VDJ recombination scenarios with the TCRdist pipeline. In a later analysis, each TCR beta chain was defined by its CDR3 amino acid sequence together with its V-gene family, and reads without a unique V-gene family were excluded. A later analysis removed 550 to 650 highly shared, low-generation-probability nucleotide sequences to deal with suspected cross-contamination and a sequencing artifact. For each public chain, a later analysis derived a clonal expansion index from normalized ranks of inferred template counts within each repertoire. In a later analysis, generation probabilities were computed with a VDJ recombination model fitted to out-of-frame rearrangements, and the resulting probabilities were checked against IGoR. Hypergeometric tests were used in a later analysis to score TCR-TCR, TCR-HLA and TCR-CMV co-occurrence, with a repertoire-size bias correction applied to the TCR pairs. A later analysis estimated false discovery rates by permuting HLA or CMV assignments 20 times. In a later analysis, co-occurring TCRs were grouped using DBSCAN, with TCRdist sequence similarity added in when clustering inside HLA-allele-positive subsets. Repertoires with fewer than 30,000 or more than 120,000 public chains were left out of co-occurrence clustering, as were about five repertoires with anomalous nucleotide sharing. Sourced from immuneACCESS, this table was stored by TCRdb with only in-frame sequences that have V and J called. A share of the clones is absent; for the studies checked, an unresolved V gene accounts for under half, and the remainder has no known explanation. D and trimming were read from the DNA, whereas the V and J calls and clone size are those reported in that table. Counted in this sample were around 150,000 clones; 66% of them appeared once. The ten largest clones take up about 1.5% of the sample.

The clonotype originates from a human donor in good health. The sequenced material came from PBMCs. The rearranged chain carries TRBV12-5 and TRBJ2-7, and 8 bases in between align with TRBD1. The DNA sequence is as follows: TGTGCTAGTGGTTCCGACAGGGGCTACGAGCAGTACTTC. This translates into CASGSDRGYEQYF.